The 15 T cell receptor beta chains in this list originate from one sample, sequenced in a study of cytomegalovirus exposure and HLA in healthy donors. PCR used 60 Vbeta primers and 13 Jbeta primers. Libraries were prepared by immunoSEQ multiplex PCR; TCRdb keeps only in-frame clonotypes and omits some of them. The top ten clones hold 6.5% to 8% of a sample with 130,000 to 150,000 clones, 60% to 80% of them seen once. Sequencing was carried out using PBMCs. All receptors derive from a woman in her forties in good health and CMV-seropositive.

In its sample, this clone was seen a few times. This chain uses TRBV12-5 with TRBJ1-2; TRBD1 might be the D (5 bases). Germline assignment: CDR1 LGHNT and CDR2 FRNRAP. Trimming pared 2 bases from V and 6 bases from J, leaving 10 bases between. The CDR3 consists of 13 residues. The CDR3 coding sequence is TGTGCTAGTGGTTTGAGGGAAGGGGATGGCTACACCTTC. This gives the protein CASGLREGDGYTF.

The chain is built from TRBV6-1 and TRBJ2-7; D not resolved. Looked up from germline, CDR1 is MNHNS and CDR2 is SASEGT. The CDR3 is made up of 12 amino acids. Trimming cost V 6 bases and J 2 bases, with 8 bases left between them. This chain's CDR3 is CASRTRTYEQYF. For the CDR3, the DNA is TGTGCCAGCAGGACGCGGACCTACGAGCAGTACTTC.

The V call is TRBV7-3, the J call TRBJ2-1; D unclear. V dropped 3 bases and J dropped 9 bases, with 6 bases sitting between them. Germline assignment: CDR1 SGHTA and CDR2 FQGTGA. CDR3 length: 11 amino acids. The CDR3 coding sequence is TGTGCCAGCAGCTTGTCCGGTGAGCAGTTCTTC. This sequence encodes CASSLSGEQFF. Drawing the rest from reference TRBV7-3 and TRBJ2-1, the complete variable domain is GAGVSQTPSNKVTEKGKYVELRCDPISGHTALYWYRQSLGQGPEFLIYFQGTGAADDSGLPNDRFFAVRPEGSVSTLKIQRTERGDSAVYLCASSLSGEQFFGPGTRLTVL.

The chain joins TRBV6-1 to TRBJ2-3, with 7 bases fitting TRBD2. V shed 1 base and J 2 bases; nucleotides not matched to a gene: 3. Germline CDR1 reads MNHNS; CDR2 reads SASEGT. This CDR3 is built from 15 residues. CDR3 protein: CASSEVGGSTDTQYF. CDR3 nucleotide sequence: TGTGCCAGCAGTGAAGTGGGGGGGTCCACAGATACGCAGTATTTT.

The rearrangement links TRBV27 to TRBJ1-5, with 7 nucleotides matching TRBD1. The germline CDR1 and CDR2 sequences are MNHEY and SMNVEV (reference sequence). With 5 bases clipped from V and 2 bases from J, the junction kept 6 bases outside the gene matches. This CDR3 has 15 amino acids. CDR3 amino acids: CASSDRAMGNQPQHF. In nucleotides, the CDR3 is TGTGCCAGCAGTGACAGGGCGATGGGCAATCAGCCCCAGCATTTT.

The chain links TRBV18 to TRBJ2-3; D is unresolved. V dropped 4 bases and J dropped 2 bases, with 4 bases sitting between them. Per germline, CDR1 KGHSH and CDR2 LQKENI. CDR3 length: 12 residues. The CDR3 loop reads CASSLYTDTQYF. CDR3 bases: TGTGCCAGCTCACTTTACACAGATACGCAGTATTTT.

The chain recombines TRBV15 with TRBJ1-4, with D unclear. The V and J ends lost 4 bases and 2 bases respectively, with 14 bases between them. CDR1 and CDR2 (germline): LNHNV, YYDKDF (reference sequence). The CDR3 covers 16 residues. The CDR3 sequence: CATSIITWATNEKLFF. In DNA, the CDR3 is TGTGCCACCAGCATAATCACCTGGGCGACTAATGAAAAACTGTTTTTT.

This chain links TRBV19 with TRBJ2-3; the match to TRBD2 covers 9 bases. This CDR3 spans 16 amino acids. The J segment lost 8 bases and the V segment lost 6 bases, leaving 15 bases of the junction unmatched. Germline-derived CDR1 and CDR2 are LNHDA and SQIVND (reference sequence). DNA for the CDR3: TGTGCCAGTAGCCCGATTCCGGCTAGCGGGGTTGGTACGCAGTATTTT. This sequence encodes CASSPIPASGVGTQYF.

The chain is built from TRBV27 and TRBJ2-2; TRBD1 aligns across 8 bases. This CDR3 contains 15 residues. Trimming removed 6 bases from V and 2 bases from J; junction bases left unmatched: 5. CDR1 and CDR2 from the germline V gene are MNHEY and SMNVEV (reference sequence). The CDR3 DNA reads TGTGCCAGCAGAACCGGGACAGGAAACACCGGGGAGCTGTTTTTT. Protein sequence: CASRTGTGNTGELFF.

CDR3 nucleotides: TGTGCCAGCAGCTCCGGACAGGGCCAGCTTACGATGGAGCAGTACTTC. This translates into CASSSGQGQLTMEQYF. The chain couples TRBV28 to TRBJ2-7; the match to TRBD1 covers 8 bases. Looked up from germline, CDR1 is MDHEN and CDR2 is SYDVKM. CDR3 length: 16 amino acids. Trimming cost V 6 bases and J 7 bases; bases outside gene matches: 17.

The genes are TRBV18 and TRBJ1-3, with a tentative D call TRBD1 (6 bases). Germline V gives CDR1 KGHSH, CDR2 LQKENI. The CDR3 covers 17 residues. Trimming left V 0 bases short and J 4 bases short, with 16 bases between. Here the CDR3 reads CASSPPEGTNRGNTIYF. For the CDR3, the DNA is TGTGCCAGCTCACCACCGGAAGGGACAAATAGGGGAAACACCATATATTTT.

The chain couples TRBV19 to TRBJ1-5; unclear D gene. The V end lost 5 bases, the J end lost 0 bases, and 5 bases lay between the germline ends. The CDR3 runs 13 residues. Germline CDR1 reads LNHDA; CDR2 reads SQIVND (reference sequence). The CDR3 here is CASSYGSNQPQHF. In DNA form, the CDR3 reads TGTGCCAGTAGTTACGGTAGCAATCAGCCCCAGCATTTT.

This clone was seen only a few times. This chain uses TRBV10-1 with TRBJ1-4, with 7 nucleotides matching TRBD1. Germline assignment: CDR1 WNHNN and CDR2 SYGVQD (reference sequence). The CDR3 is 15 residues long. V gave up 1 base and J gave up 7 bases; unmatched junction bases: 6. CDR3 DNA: TGCGCCAGCAGTGAGTTACAGGGGTCGACTGAAAAACTGTTTTTT. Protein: CASSELQGSTEKLFF.

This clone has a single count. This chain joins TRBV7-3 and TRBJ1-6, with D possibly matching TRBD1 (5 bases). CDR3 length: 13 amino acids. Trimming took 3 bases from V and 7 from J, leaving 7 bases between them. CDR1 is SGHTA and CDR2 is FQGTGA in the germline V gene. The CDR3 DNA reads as TGTGCCAGCAGCTTGACAGTGAATTCACCCCTCCACTTT. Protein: CASSLTVNSPLHF. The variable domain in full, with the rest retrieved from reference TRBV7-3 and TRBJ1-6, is GAGVSQTPSNKVTEKGKYVELRCDPISGHTALYWYRQSLGQGPEFLIYFQGTGAADDSGLPNDRFFAVRPEGSVSTLKIQRTERGDSAVYLCASSLTVNSPLHFGNGTRLTVT.

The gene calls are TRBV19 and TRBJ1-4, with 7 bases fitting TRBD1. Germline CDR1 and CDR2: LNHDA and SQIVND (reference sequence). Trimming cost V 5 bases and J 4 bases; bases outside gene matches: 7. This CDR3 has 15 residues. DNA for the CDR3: TGTGCCAGTAGTCGTCCGGGACAGTATAATGAAAAACTGTTTTTT. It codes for CASSRPGQYNEKLFF.